This T cell receptor (beta chain) emerged from a study of shared clonotypes between healthy human individuals. This CDR3 comprises 13 residues. Germline V lookup: CDR1 SEHNR, CDR2 FQNEAQ (reference sequence). V shed 5 bases and J shed 9 bases, with 14 bases lying between them. The repertoire was sequenced with immunoSEQ multiplex PCR; TCRdb's copy has only in-frame clones and lacks some. This table holds about 2.3 million clones, 85% to 95% found once. The chain has TRBV7-9 and TRBJ1-5; D unclear. The clonotype originates from a young man in good health. Some clones in this sample may be carry-over from other donors' samples. The sample was naive CD4+ T cells from PBMCs. Stated subset: CD45RA+ positively selected. The CDR3 loop reads CASSKASRGPQHF. The CDR3 nucleotides read TGTGCCAGCAGCAAAGCTTCTCGGGGGCCCCAGCATTTT.